This TCR beta chain was sequenced for a study of blood T cell repertoires in COVID-19. Study-wide background: The United States, Italy and Spain provided the acute and convalescent COVID-19 samples. T cells, B-cell-depleted T cells, or PBMCs supplied cDNA or gDNA.

Trimming pared 3 bases from V and 5 bases from J, leaving 17 bases between. Germline values: CDR1 KGHSH, CDR2 LQKENI. This CDR3 has 16 amino acids. In the source study's methods: Amplification of reference gene primers was used by the study to estimate nucleated cell counts. Here immunoSEQ multiplex PCR was the method, and the copy in TCRdb shows in-frame clones only, minus some. V, J and clone size derive from that table, while D and trimming were established from the DNA sequence. Of nearly 250,000 clones listed, around 88% are singletons. Across under 25 US areas, participants ranged in age from about 18 to 90 years.

The receptor was isolated from a woman aged 50 to 60 who had recovered from COVID-19. The rearrangement links TRBV18 to TRBJ1-5; D possibly corresponds to TRBD1 (5 bases). What was sequenced was PBMCs or T cells enriched from blood (not recorded which). This CDR3 reads CASSPLGGGQDQPQHF. Written as DNA, the CDR3 is TGTGCCAGCTCACCTTTGGGGGGGGGTCAGGATCAGCCCCAGCATTTT.